The next 28 T cell receptor beta chains were all read from a single sample in a study of blood T cell repertoires in COVID-19. The method was immunoSEQ multiplex PCR; TCRdb's version includes in-frame clones alone and lacks a portion of them. There are approximately 100,000 clones in the sample; about 85% occur only once, and around 2% lies in the top ten. The material sequenced was peripheral blood. These receptors were collected from a woman between 65 and 79 years old with active or convalescent COVID-19.

The sample holds a few counts of this clone. The chain employs TRBV4-2 and TRBJ1-6; D perhaps matches TRBD1 (6 bases). This CDR3 contains 15 residues. Deletions cut 4 bases from V and 14 bases from J, with 21 bases between. The germline V gene encodes CDR1 LGHNA and CDR2 YNFKEQ. The CDR3 DNA reads as TGTGCCAGCAGCCGGGGAGCAGGGGAGACGAATGCCCTCCACTTT. It specifies CASSRGAGETNALHF.

This clone occurred once. V and J are TRBV11-3 and TRBJ2-1; TRBD1 agrees at 9 bases. There are 15 residues in the CDR3. V shed 6 bases and J 0 bases; nucleotides not matched to a gene: 3. Germline CDR1 SGHNT, CDR2 YENEEA. This CDR3 is CASRSGQGSYNEQFF. Here the CDR3 DNA reads TGTGCCAGCAGGTCGGGACAGGGCTCCTACAATGAGCAGTTCTTC.

The gene calls are TRBV5-1 and TRBJ1-1; no clear D. CDR1 is SGHRS and CDR2 is YFSETQ in the germline V gene. The CDR3 runs 15 residues. With 2 bases removed from V and 3 bases from J, the gap between germline ends came to 14 bases. This chain's CDR3 is CASSFGSSKDTEAFF. The CDR3 bases are TGCGCCAGCAGCTTCGGGTCTTCGAAGGACACTGAAGCTTTCTTT.

The chain uses TRBV7-2 and TRBJ2-1, with 8 bases lining up with TRBD1. Germline lookup yields CDR1 SGHTA and CDR2 FQGNSA. The J segment lost 4 bases and the V segment lost 0 bases, leaving 2 bases of the junction unmatched. This CDR3 has 15 amino acids. CDR3 protein: CASSLARGQYNEQFF. The CDR3 coding sequence is TGTGCCAGCAGCTTAGCCAGGGGGCAATACAATGAGCAGTTCTTC.

This chain uses TRBV7-2 with TRBJ2-1; D ambiguous. The germline V gene encodes CDR1 SGHTA and CDR2 FQGNSA. V was pared by 1 base and J by 12 bases, with 10 bases between. CDR3 length: 12 amino acids. CDR3 amino acids: CASSLGESLQFF. The CDR3 DNA reads TGTGCCAGCAGCTTAGGCGAGAGCTTGCAGTTCTTC. The full variable domain, with the rest looked up from reference TRBV7-2 and TRBJ2-1, is GAGVSQSPSNKVTEKGKDVELRCDPISGHTALYWYRQSLGQGLEFLIYFQGNSAPDKSGLPSDRFSAERTGGSVSTLTIQRTQQEDSAVYLCASSLGESLQFFGPGTRLTVL.

This clone has only one observation. The chain employs TRBV9 and TRBJ1-4, with D hard to call. CDR3 length equals 14 residues. The V gene's germline CDR1 is SGDLS and CDR2 YYNGEE. The V end lost 0 bases, the J end lost 4 bases, and 7 bases lay between the germline ends. CDR3 in amino acids: CASSVGAYNEKLFF. In DNA form, the CDR3 reads TGTGCCAGCAGCGTAGGGGCTTATAATGAAAAACTGTTTTTT.

The chain joins TRBV2 to TRBJ1-5; the D is unclear. The CDR3 is 14 amino acids. V lost 1 base, J lost 10 bases, and 14 bases lay in between. Germline V gene lookup returns CDR1 SNHLY and CDR2 FYNNEI. CDR3: CASSEERVYDPQHF. The CDR3, as DNA: TGTGCCAGCAGTGAAGAGAGGGTTTATGACCCCCAGCATTTT.

A few counts support this clone. This chain links TRBV28 with TRBJ1-6; D uncertain. V lost 2 bases to trimming and J lost 1 base, with 12 bases between them. The CDR3 is 17 residues long. Germline CDR1 and CDR2: MDHEN and SYDVKM. This CDR3 is CASSLGRGGSYNSPLHF. As DNA, the CDR3 is TGTGCCAGCAGTTTAGGGCGGGGAGGTTCCTATAATTCACCCCTCCACTTT.

This clone has only one observation. The chain uses TRBV28 and TRBJ1-5; 10 bases line up with TRBD1. The CDR3 has 15 amino acids. J gave up 3 bases and V 5 bases, and 4 bases lay outside the gene matches. Germline V lookup: CDR1 MDHEN, CDR2 SYDVKM. The CDR3: CASSRGTGDNQPQHF. The CDR3 DNA follows: TGTGCCAGCAGTCGTGGGACAGGGGACAATCAGCCCCAGCATTTT. The variable domain in full, with the rest retrieved from reference TRBV28 and TRBJ1-5, is DVKVTQSSRYLVKRTGEKVFLECVQDMDHENMFWYRQDPGLGLRLIYFSYDVKMKEKGDIPEGYSVSREKKERFSLILESASTNQTSMYLCASSRGTGDNQPQHFGDGTRLSIL.

The chain joins TRBV14 to TRBJ2-2; 10 bases map to TRBD1. The CDR3 sequence is 19 residues long. CDR1 and CDR2 (germline): SGHDN, FVKESK. Trimming at V came to 6 bases and at J to 4 bases, leaving 17 bases not matched to a gene. The CDR3 DNA reads as TGTGCCAGCAGATCAGCCGACAGGGGGCTAGCGTGGATCACCGGGGAGCTGTTTTTT. Residues: CASRSADRGLAWITGELFF.

This clone was counted a single time. The CDR3 nucleotides read TGTGCCAGCAGTGAAAGGGGGGGGGTCTACAATGAGCAGTTCTTC. This translates into CASSERGGVYNEQFF. This chain uses TRBV25-1 with TRBJ2-1; the D gene is possibly TRBD2 (7 bases). V was cut by 2 bases and J by 3 bases, with 11 bases left in between. Germline CDR1 is MGHDK and CDR2 is SYGVNS. This CDR3 comprises 15 residues.

V is TRBV11-2 and J is TRBJ2-7; 7 bases line up with TRBD1. This CDR3 has 16 residues. Germline V gene lookup returns CDR1 SGHAT and CDR2 FQNNGV. Unmatched junction bases numbered 9, after V lost 1 base and J lost 3 bases. CDR3 sequence reads: CASSLAGARGSYEQYF. For the CDR3, the DNA is TGTGCCAGCAGCTTAGCAGGCGCCAGGGGGAGCTACGAGCAGTACTTC. The full variable domain, rest sourced from reference TRBV11-2 and TRBJ2-7, is EAGVAQSPRYKIIEKRQSVAFWCNPISGHATLYWYQQILGQGPKLLIQFQNNGVVDDSQLPKDRFSAERLKGVDSTLKIQPAKLEDSAVYLCASSLAGARGSYEQYFGPGTRLTVT.

The chain's CDR3 is CASSISHRGNGYTF. In nucleotides, the CDR3 is TGTGCCAGCTCGATCTCACACAGGGGGAATGGCTACACCTTC. The V gene is TRBV2, the J gene TRBJ1-2, with 8 bases aligning to TRBD1. This CDR3 is 14 amino acids long. Germline CDR1 and CDR2: SNHLY and FYNNEI. Losses at the gene ends were 8 bases for V and 6 bases for J; bases not matched to a gene: 11. Combining the CDR3 with reference TRBV2 and TRBJ1-2 gives the whole variable domain EPEVTQTPSHQVTQMGQEVILRCVPISNHLYFYWYRQILGQKVEFLVSFYNNEISEKSEIFDDQFSVERPDGSNFTLKIRSTKLEDSAMYFCASSISHRGNGYTFGSGTRLTVV.

The chain links TRBV3-1 (or the pseudogene TRBV3-2) to TRBJ2-2; 12 nucleotides line up with TRBD1. The length of the CDR3 is 16 residues. J lost 7 bases, V lost 4 bases, and 7 bases had no gene match. The germline CDR1 and CDR2 sequences are LGHDT and YNNKEL (reference sequence). CDR3 bases: TGTGCCAGCAGCCGAGAGGGGACAGGGGGCTTCGGGGAGCTGTTTTTT. Amino acids: CASSREGTGGFGELFF.

This clone was counted once. The V call is TRBV3-1 (or the pseudogene TRBV3-2), the J call TRBJ1-2; D may be TRBD1 (6 bases). This CDR3 is 15 amino acids long. The ends were cut back, 0 bases at V and 2 bases at J, with 10 bases in the middle. Germline V gives CDR1 LGHDT, CDR2 YNNKEL (reference sequence). The DNA for the CDR3 is TGTGCCAGCAGCCAAGATTACAGGGAAAACTATGGCTACACCTTC. Its protein is CASSQDYRENYGYTF.

The chain is built from TRBV27 and TRBJ1-3, with TRBD1 identical over 9 bases. The CDR3 consists of 18 residues. Germline CDR1 MNHEY, CDR2 SMNVEV (reference sequence). J gave up 4 bases and V 8 bases, and 18 bases lay outside the gene matches. The CDR3 bases are TGTGCCAGCGGCCCCGGGACAGGGCTTCGGGGGCAGGGAAACACCATATATTTT. The encoded protein is CASGPGTGLRGQGNTIYF.

This clone was recorded a few times. The chain couples TRBV6-6 to TRBJ1-3; D is unresolved. Germline CDR1 MNHNY, CDR2 SVGAGI (reference sequence). V gave up 8 bases and J gave up 2 bases, with 13 bases separating them. The CDR3 is 14 amino acids. CDR3 sequence: CASERSGAGNTIYF. For the CDR3, the DNA is TGTGCCAGCGAAAGATCAGGCGCTGGAAACACCATATATTTT.

This clone was counted a few times. The rearrangement joins TRBV2 to TRBJ2-1, with 13 bases that match TRBD2. Per germline, CDR1 SNHLY and CDR2 FYNNEI. Losses at the gene ends were 7 bases for V and 10 bases for J; bases not matched to a gene: 10. This CDR3 contains 15 residues. The CDR3, as DNA: TGTGCCAGCAAACCCCGACTAGCGGGAGGAGTAGAGCAGTTCTTC. It yields the protein CASKPRLAGGVEQFF.

The rearrangement joins TRBV18 to TRBJ2-7; 7 bases fit TRBD1. CDR1 KGHSH and CDR2 LQKENI come from the germline V gene. The CDR3 sequence is 14 residues long. V dropped 6 bases and J dropped 0; count of bases not matched to a gene: 5. CDR3 sequence: CASSQGTASYEQYF. For the CDR3, the DNA is TGTGCCAGCTCCCAAGGGACAGCCTCCTACGAGCAGTACTTC.

The rearrangement uses TRBV21-1 and TRBJ2-5; the table's D call, TRBD1, has no DNA check behind it. TRBV21-1 is an annotated pseudogene. This CDR3 spans 16 amino acids. The chain's CDR3 is CASSPEPGTEAETQYF. The CDR3 DNA follows: TGTGCCAGCAGTCCCGAGCCCGGGACAGAGGCAGAGACCCAGTACTTC.

V gene TRBV7-8 combines with J gene TRBJ1-1, with D perhaps TRBD1 (6 bases). CDR1 is SGHVS and CDR2 is FQNEAQ in the germline V gene. With 9 bases removed from V and 1 base from J, the gap between germline ends came to 9 bases. This CDR3 region has 12 residues. The DNA of the CDR3 is TGTGCCAGTAGGGGGGGGAACACTGAAGCTTTCTTT. Translating it yields CASRGGNTEAFF.

V gene TRBV4-2 combines with J gene TRBJ1-5, with TRBD1 matching over 7 bases. Looked up from germline, CDR1 is LGHNA and CDR2 is YNFKEQ. The CDR3 is 15 residues long. The V segment lost 1 base and the J segment 7 bases; nucleotides outside the gene matches: 7. The CDR3 nucleotides are TGTGCCAGCAGCCAAGTCGACAGGGAGGACCAGCCCCAGCATTTT. Residues: CASSQVDREDQPQHF.

The chain couples TRBV7-2 to TRBJ2-1; 8 bases are a match to TRBD1. V lost 1 base, J lost 5 bases, and 4 bases stayed unmatched. The CDR3 contains 15 residues. The V gene's germline CDR1 is SGHTA and CDR2 FQGNSA. The CDR3 region is CASSLDQGAHNEQFF. The CDR3 nucleotides are TGTGCCAGCAGCTTAGATCAGGGGGCCCACAATGAGCAGTTCTTC. Variable domain in full (rest from reference TRBV7-2 and TRBJ2-1): GAGVSQSPSNKVTEKGKDVELRCDPISGHTALYWYRQSLGQGLEFLIYFQGNSAPDKSGLPSDRFSAERTGGSVSTLTIQRTQQEDSAVYLCASSLDQGAHNEQFFGPGTRLTVL.

The genes are TRBV6-6 and TRBJ2-7; 10 nucleotides align to TRBD1. V dropped 7 bases and J dropped 5; count of bases not matched to a gene: 11. This CDR3 comprises 15 residues. Germline CDR1 MNHNY, CDR2 SVGAGI (reference sequence). CDR3 sequence reads: CASTSRDRGAHEQYF. DNA of the CDR3: TGTGCCAGCACCAGCCGGGACAGGGGAGCCCACGAGCAGTACTTC.

The CDR3 DNA sequence: TGTGCCAGCGGAAATATAGCGGGAGCGGCTGAGCAGTTCTTC. The encoded protein is CASGNIAGAAEQFF. This chain links TRBV21-1 with TRBJ2-1; TRBD2, as called in the table, went unchecked against the DNA. TRBV21-1 is deemed a pseudogene. The CDR3 sequence is 14 residues long.

This sequence joins TRBV9 and TRBJ2-7; 12 bases are a match to TRBD2. There are 16 residues in the CDR3. The junction had 11 bases not matched to a gene; V was cut back by 3 bases and J by 7 bases. Germline loops: CDR1 SGDLS, CDR2 YYNGEE. CDR3 DNA: TGTGCCAGCAGCGGGGGTAGGACTAGCGGGATTGGTGAGCAGTACTTC. Residues: CASSGGRTSGIGEQYF. The variable domain in full, with the rest retrieved from reference TRBV9 and TRBJ2-7, is DSGVTQTPKHLITATGQRVTLRCSPRSGDLSVYWYQQSLDQGLQFLIQYYNGEERAKGNILERFSAQQFPDLHSELNLSSLELGDSALYFCASSGGRTSGIGEQYFGPGTRLTVT.

The gene calls are TRBV30 and TRBJ1-2; 11 bases fit TRBD1. CDR3 length: 15 residues. The trim removed 0 bases at V and 7 bases at J, leaving 7 bases unmatched. The germline V gene has CDR1 GTSNPN and CDR2 SVGIG (reference sequence). This chain's CDR3 is CAWSVTDRGRRGYTF. The CDR3 DNA reads as TGTGCCTGGAGTGTAACGGACAGGGGGCGGCGTGGCTACACCTTC.

This clone occurred once. The chain employs TRBV6-4 and TRBJ1-3; no clear D. V was trimmed by 2 bases and J by 2 bases, leaving 13 bases between them. CDR1 is MRHNA and CDR2 is SNTAGT in the germline V gene. The CDR3 consists of 16 residues. CDR3 coding DNA: TGTGCCAGCAGTGACCCCCGGCGGGCAACTGGAAACACCATATATTTT. Protein: CASSDPRRATGNTIYF.